This T cell receptor (beta chain) was recorded in a study of long-term antiretroviral therapy in people with HIV. Points from the study as a whole: All blood samples came from the years 2004 to 2017, possibly under older ART regimens. Controls showed broader CDR3 length ranges than did the HIV repertoires.

The CDR3 consists of 12 residues. V was cut by 5 bases and J by 0 bases, with 1 base left in between. The germline CDR1 and CDR2 sequences are WNHNN and SYGVQD (reference sequence). This clone was observed a handful of times. Its antigen remains unidentified. A v3.0 immunoSEQ assay was performed at survey level. Data came from immunoSEQ multiplex PCR; TCRdb stores just in-frame clones and leaves some out. The sample gives 26,000 or so clones, 70% to 85% of which show up once; around 10% is in the top ten. Treatment for every participant with HIV took place in the United States. The source is a man younger than 35 with HIV. The chain is built from TRBV10-1 and TRBJ2-2; D gene unclear. The sequencing used unsorted PBMCs, collected 0.8 years before starting antiretroviral therapy. The CDR3 here is CASSSNTGELFF. CDR3 in DNA: TGCGCCAGCAGTTCGAACACCGGGGAGCTGTTTTTT.